This TCR beta chain was sequenced for a study of regulatory T cells in long-lasting Graves disease. The CDR3 totals 16 residues. V was clipped by 4 bases and J by 0 bases, with 12 bases between them. Germline V CDR1 and CDR2: MGHRA, YSYEKL. Through Arm-PCR of CDR3 regions and iRepertoire HTBI primers, TCR beta libraries were built. TCRdb passed the multiplex PCR reads through MiXCR, listing each CDR3 protein once. The table shows 350,000 to 500,000 distinct CDR3 sequences, with about 21% occurring only once. Time point defined: persistent/refractory GD, antithyroid drugs over 5 years with positive TRAb. RNA isolated from PBMCs was used to make the TCR library. Graves' disease was diagnosed by American Thyroid Association guidelines. Approximately 10-milliliter peripheral blood samples went into EDTA tubes. Concerning this clonotype itself: Its antigen is unknown.

Findings and caveats of the study: The analysis examined peripheral blood only and excluded thyroid tissue. Segments TRBV28, TRBJ1-2 and TRBJ2-5 showed preferential usage in persistent disease.

Specimen: peripheral blood mononuclear cells (PBMCs), collected when the disease was refractory, from a patient treated with antithyroid drugs. The sequence was collected from a female donor with Graves disease. The chain recombines TRBV4-1 with TRBJ1-4; D uncertain. DNA for the CDR3: TGCGCCAGCAGCCGCCCCCAACCCCCAACTAATGAAAAACTGTTTTTT. Translating gives CASSRPQPPTNEKLFF.